Below are 3 T cell receptor beta chains sequenced from a single sample in a study of T cell responses to AZD1222 COVID-19 vaccine. Generated by immunoSEQ multiplex PCR, the TCRdb table keeps only in-frame clones and is missing some. The table lists approximately 120,000 clones, 80% to 90% of them singletons. Sequencing was performed on peripheral blood, taken 28 days after the second AZD1222 dose. The receptors were sampled from an adult who received the AZD1222 COVID-19 vaccine.

This chain joins TRBV2 and TRBJ1-5; D is possibly TRBD1 (6 bases). The CDR3 is 15 residues long. Deletions cut 8 bases from V and 7 bases from J, with 21 bases between. The germline V gene has CDR1 SNHLY and CDR2 FYNNEI. The CDR3 nucleotides read TGTGCCAGCCTGGGGGGGGCGGGGGGCGACCAGCCCCAGCATTTT. Encoded protein: CASLGGAGGDQPQHF.

The V gene is TRBV4-1, the J gene TRBJ1-1, with D perhaps TRBD1 (6 bases). CDR1 MGHRA and CDR2 YSYEKL come from the germline V gene. Deletions cut 1 base from V and 1 base from J, with 16 bases between. CDR3 length: 17 amino acids. The CDR3 DNA follows: TGCGCCAGCAGCCAAGTCAGGGCAGGGGCTTCGAACACTGAAGCTTTCTTT. Its translation: CASSQVRAGASNTEAFF.

This clone was observed a single time. The chain joins TRBV18 to TRBJ2-7; D not certain. Germline V CDR1 and CDR2: KGHSH, LQKENI. The CDR3 spans 13 residues. V was clipped by 2 bases and J by 3 bases, with 8 bases between them. DNA for the CDR3: TGTGCCAGCTCACCAAGTACAGACTACGAGCAGTACTTC. Its protein product is CASSPSTDYEQYF.